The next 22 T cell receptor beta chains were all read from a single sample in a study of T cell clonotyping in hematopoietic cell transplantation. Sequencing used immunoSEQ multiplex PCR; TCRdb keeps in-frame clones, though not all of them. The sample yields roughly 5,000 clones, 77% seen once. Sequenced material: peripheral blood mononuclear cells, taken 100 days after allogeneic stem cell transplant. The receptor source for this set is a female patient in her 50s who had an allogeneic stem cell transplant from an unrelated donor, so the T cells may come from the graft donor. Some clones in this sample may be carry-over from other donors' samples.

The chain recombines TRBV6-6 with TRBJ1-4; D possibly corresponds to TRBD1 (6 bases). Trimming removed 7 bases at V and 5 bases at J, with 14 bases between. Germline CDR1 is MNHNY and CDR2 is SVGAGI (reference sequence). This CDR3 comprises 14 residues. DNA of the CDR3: TGTGCCAGCACCAACTGGCAGGGGAATGAAAAACTGTTTTTT. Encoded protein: CASTNWQGNEKLFF.

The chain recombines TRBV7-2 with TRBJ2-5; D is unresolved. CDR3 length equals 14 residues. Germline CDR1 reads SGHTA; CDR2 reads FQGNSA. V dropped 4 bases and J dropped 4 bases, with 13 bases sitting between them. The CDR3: CASSYGPVVETQYF. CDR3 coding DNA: TGTGCCAGCAGCTACGGCCCGGTGGTAGAGACCCAGTACTTC. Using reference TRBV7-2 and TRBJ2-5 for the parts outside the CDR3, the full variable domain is GAGVSQSPSNKVTEKGKDVELRCDPISGHTALYWYRQSLGQGLEFLIYFQGNSAPDKSGLPSDRFSAERTGGSVSTLTIQRTQQEDSAVYLCASSYGPVVETQYFGPGTRLLVL.

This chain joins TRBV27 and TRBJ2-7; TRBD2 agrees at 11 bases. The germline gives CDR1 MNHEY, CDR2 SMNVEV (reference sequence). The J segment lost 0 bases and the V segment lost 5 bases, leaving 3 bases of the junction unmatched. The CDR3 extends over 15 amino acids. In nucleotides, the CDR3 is TGTGCCAGCAGTATAGCGGGGGGGAGCTCCTACGAGCAGTACTTC. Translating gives CASSIAGGSSYEQYF.

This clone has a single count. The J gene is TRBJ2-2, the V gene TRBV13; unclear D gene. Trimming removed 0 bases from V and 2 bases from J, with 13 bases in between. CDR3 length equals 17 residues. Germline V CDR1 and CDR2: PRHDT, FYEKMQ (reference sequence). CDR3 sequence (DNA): TGTGCCAGCAGCTTAGGGGCCCCGAGGATCAACACCGGGGAGCTGTTTTTT. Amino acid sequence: CASSLGAPRINTGELFF.

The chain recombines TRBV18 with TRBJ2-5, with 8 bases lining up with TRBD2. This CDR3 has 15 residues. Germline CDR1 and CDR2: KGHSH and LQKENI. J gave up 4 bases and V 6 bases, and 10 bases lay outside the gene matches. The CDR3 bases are TGTGCCAGCTCCCACGGGGGGGACCTTGGAGAGACCCAGTACTTC. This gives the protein CASSHGGDLGETQYF.

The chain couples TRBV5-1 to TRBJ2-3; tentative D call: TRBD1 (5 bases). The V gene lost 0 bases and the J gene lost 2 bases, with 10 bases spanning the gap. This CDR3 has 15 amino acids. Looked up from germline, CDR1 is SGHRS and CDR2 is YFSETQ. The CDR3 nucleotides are TGCGCCAGCAGCTTGGAAGGGGCTGACACAGATACGCAGTATTTT. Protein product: CASSLEGADTDTQYF.

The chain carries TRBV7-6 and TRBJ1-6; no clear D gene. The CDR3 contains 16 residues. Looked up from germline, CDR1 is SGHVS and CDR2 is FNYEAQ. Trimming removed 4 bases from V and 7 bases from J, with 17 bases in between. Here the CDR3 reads CASSSENGETNSPLHF. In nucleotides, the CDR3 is TGTGCCAGCAGCTCCGAGAACGGGGAAACCAATTCACCCCTCCACTTT.

Written as DNA, the CDR3 is TGTGCCAGCGAGGGCGAAGGAAGGAAGATGGGAGAGACCCAGTACTTC. This sequence encodes CASEGEGRKMGETQYF. The chain couples TRBV2 to TRBJ2-5; tentatively, D is TRBD2 (5 bases). V was shortened by 8 bases and J by 4 bases, with 23 bases between the two germline ends. CDR3 size: 16 residues. Germline V lookup: CDR1 SNHLY, CDR2 FYNNEI.

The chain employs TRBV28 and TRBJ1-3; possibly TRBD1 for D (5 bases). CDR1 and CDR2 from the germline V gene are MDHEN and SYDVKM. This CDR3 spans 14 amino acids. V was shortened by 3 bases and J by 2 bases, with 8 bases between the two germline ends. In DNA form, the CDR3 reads TGTGCCAGCAGTTTTATACAGGCTGGAAACACCATATATTTT. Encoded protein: CASSFIQAGNTIYF.

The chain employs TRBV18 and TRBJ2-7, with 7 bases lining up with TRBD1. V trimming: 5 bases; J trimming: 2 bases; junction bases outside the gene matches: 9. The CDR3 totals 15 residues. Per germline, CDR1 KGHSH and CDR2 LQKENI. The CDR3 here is CASSVTGTATYEQYF. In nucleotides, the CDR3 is TGTGCCAGCTCAGTCACCGGGACAGCGACCTACGAGCAGTACTTC.

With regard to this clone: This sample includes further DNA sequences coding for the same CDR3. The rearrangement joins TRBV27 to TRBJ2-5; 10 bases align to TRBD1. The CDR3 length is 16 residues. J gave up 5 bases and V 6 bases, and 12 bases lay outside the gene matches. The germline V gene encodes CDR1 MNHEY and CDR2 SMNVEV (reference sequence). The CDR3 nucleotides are TGTGCCAGCAGCCCGAGGACAGGGGGGGGATTGGAGACCCAGTACTTC. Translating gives CASSPRTGGGLETQYF.

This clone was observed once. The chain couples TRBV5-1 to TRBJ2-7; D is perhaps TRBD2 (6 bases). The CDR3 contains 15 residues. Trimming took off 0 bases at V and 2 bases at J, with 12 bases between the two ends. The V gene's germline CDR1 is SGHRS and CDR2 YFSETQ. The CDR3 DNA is TGCGCCAGCAGCTTGGTGGCGGGACTTACCTACGAGCAGTACTTC. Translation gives CASSLVAGLTYEQYF.

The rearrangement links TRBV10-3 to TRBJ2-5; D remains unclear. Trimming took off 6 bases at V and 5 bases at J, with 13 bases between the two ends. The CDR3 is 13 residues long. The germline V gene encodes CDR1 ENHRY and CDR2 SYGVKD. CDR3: CAISLSHVETQYF. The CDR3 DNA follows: TGTGCCATCAGCCTCTCCCATGTTGAGACCCAGTACTTC.

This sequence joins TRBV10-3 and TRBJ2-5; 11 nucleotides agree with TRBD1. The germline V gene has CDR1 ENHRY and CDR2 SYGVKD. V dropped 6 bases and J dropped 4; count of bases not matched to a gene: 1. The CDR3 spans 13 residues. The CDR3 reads CAIRGQGVETQYF. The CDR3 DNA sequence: TGTGCCATCAGGGGACAGGGGGTAGAGACCCAGTACTTC.

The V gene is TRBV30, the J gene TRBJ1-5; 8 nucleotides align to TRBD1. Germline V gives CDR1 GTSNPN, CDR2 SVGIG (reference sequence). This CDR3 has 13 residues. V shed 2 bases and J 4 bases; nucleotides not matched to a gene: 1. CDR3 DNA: TGTGCCTGGAGTCAGGGGGCTAATCAGCCCCAGCATTTT. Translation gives CAWSQGANQPQHF.

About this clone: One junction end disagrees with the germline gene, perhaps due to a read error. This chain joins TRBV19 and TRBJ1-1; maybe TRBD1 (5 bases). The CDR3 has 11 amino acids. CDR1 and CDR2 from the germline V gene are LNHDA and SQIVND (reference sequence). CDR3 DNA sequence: TGTGCCAGTAGTAGGGGCACAGCTCCTCGCTTT. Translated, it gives CASSRGTAPRF.

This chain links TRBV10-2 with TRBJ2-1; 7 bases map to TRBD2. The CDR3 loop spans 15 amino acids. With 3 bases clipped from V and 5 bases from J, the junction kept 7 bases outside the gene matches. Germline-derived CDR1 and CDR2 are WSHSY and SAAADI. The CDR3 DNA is TGCGCCAGCAGTGAAACAGCGGGGACTGACAATGAGCAGTTCTTC. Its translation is CASSETAGTDNEQFF.

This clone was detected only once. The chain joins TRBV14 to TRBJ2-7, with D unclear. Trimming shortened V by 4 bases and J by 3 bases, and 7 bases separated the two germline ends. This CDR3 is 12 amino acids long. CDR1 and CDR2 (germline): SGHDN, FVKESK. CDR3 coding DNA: TGTGCCAGCAGCCCTCACAACTACGAGCAGTACTTC. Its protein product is CASSPHNYEQYF.

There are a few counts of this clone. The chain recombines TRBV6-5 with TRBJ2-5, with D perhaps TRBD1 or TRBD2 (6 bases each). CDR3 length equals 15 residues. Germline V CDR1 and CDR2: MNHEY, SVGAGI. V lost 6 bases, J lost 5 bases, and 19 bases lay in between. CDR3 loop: CASRHQLGGGETQYF. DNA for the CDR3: TGTGCCAGCAGGCATCAGTTGGGGGGCGGGGAGACCCAGTACTTC.

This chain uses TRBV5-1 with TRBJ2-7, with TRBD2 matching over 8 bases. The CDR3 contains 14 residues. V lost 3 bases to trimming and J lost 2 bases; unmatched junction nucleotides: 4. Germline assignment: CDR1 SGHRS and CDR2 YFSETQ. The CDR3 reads CASSSGLVPYEQYF. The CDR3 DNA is TGCGCCAGCAGCTCGGGACTAGTTCCCTACGAGCAGTACTTC.

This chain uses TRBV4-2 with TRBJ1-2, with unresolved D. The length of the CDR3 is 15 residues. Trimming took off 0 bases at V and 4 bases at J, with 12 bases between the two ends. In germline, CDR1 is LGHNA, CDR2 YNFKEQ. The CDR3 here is CASSQEVAPTYGYTF. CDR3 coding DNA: TGTGCCAGCAGCCAAGAAGTCGCTCCCACCTATGGCTACACCTTC.

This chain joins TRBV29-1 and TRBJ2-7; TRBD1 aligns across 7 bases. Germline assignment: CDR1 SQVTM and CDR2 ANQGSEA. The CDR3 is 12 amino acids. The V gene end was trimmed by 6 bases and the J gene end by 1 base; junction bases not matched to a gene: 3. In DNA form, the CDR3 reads TGCAGCGTGCGGACAGGTTCCTACGAGCAGTACTTC. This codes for CSVRTGSYEQYF.